The 27 T cell receptor beta chains listed next were all sequenced from one sample in a study of cytomegalovirus exposure and HLA in healthy donors. Use of 60 Vbeta and 13 Jbeta primers characterized the PCR. The assay was immunoSEQ multiplex PCR, and TCRdb's table has in-frame clones only and misses some. Here the sample spans about 120,000 clones, about 8% being singletons. The sample comprised PBMCs. These receptors originate from a woman aged 40 to 50 in good health and CMV-seropositive.

This clone was seen only a few times. The V call is TRBV27, the J call TRBJ2-5; maybe TRBD2 (6 bases). In germline, CDR1 is MNHEY, CDR2 SMNVEV (reference sequence). Deletions cut 5 bases from V and 7 bases from J, with 14 bases between. This CDR3 region has 13 residues. CDR3 in amino acids: CASSGSGRGTQYF. The CDR3 region has the DNA TGTGCCAGCAGTGGGAGCGGGCGAGGGACCCAGTACTTC.

The chain links TRBV5-1 to TRBJ2-7, with 7 nucleotides matching TRBD2. The trim removed 2 bases at V and 5 bases at J, leaving 7 bases unmatched. The V gene's germline CDR1 is SGHRS and CDR2 YFSETQ. The CDR3 extends over 14 amino acids. CDR3 amino acids: CASSLLGGRNEQYF. CDR3 DNA sequence: TGCGCCAGCAGCTTATTGGGGGGGAGGAACGAGCAGTACTTC.

The chain couples TRBV13 to TRBJ2-3; 8 nucleotides agree with TRBD2. Per the germline V gene, CDR1 is PRHDT and CDR2 is FYEKMQ (reference sequence). The CDR3 length is 15 residues. Unmatched junction bases numbered 8, after V lost 5 bases and J lost 4 bases. The CDR3 reads CASSPGGSPPDTQYF. In nucleotides, the CDR3 is TGTGCCAGCAGCCCGGGGGGGTCGCCTCCAGATACGCAGTATTTT.

This clone has only a few counts. The chain has TRBV6-5 and TRBJ1-4, with 8 bases aligning to TRBD1. V lost 2 bases and J lost 7; bases outside the gene matches: 3. This CDR3 region has 14 residues. Germline V gene lookup returns CDR1 MNHEY and CDR2 SVGAGI. CDR3 region: CASSYTTGGEKLFF. In DNA form, the CDR3 reads TGTGCCAGCAGTTACACAACAGGGGGTGAAAAACTGTTTTTT.

This clone was observed a few times. The chain links TRBV4-2 to TRBJ1-4; D remains unclear. Trimming cost V 4 bases and J 1 base, with 13 bases left between them. The CDR3 is 16 residues long. Germline V gene data show CDR1 as LGHNA and CDR2 as YNFKEQ. CDR3 nucleotide sequence: TGTGCCAGCAGCCGGGCCAGAGGGCAAACTAATGAAAAACTGTTTTTT. It translates to CASSRARGQTNEKLFF.

This clone was recorded a few times. The J gene is TRBJ1-1, the V gene TRBV19; 8 bases map to TRBD1. The CDR3 totals 14 residues. J lost 4 bases, V lost 8 bases, and 9 bases had no gene match. CDR1 is LNHDA and CDR2 is SQIVND in the germline V gene (reference sequence). CDR3 residues: CASRGTGGTTEAFF. As DNA, the CDR3 is TGTGCCAGTCGAGGGACAGGCGGGACCACTGAAGCTTTCTTT.

This chain joins TRBV5-1 and TRBJ2-3; 14 bases line up with TRBD2. V shed 4 bases and J 5 bases; nucleotides not matched to a gene: 6. This CDR3 is built from 16 residues. Germline-derived CDR1 and CDR2 are SGHRS and YFSETQ. Here the CDR3 reads CASSQTSGGALDTQYF. CDR3 sequence (DNA): TGCGCCAGCAGCCAGACTAGCGGGGGGGCCCTAGATACGCAGTATTTT. The complete variable domain, with remaining parts taken from reference TRBV5-1 and TRBJ2-3, reads KAGVTQTPRYLIKTRGQQVTLSCSPISGHRSVSWYQQTPGQGLQFLFEYFSETQRNKGNFPGRFSGRQFSNSRSEMNVSTLELGDSALYLCASSQTSGGALDTQYFGPGTRLTVL.

This clone was observed a handful of times. This chain joins TRBV7-2 and TRBJ2-5; D call uncertain. V was pared by 5 bases and J by 5 bases, with 6 bases between. CDR1 is SGHTA and CDR2 is FQGNSA in the germline V gene. This CDR3 spans 11 amino acids. Written as DNA, the CDR3 is TGTGCCAGCAGCGCTGAGGAGACCCAGTACTTC. Amino acids: CASSAEETQYF.

V and J are TRBV5-8 and TRBJ2-3; 15 positions agree with TRBD2. The CDR3 sequence is 17 residues long. The germline V gene encodes CDR1 SGHTS and CDR2 YDEGEE. V shed 4 bases, J shed 6 bases, and the junction held 9 bases outside the gene matches. This CDR3 is CASSLGAGLAGGDTQYF. Written as DNA, the CDR3 is TGTGCCAGCAGCCTAGGGGCTGGACTAGCGGGGGGGGATACGCAGTATTTT.

This clone was detected a few times. The chain uses TRBV10-3 and TRBJ2-1; TRBD1 aligns across 9 bases. The CDR3 covers 15 residues. Germline V CDR1 and CDR2: ENHRY, SYGVKD. The V gene end was trimmed by 6 bases and the J gene end by 5 bases; junction bases not matched to a gene: 8. The DNA of the CDR3 is TGTGCCATCAGCGGGGACAGGGCAGGGGACAATGAGCAGTTCTTC. Its protein is CAISGDRAGDNEQFF.

This clone was found many times. The chain employs TRBV5-1 and TRBJ2-2, with a possible D match to TRBD1 (6 bases). CDR3 length equals 16 residues. V lost 1 base and J 0 bases, leaving 10 bases between the germline ends. Germline-derived CDR1 and CDR2 are SGHRS and YFSETQ. The CDR3 protein is CASSLNRDPNTGELFF. CDR3 DNA: TGCGCCAGCAGCTTGAACAGGGATCCGAACACCGGGGAGCTGTTTTTT.

This clone was seen only a few times. The chain combines TRBV28 with TRBJ2-1; possibly TRBD2 for D (7 bases). This CDR3 region has 18 residues. Trimming removed 8 bases from V and 4 bases from J, with 27 bases in between. CDR1 MDHEN and CDR2 SYDVKM come from the germline V gene. CDR3 amino acids: CASLNKPGEGGGYNEQFF. The CDR3 bases are TGTGCCAGCTTAAATAAACCCGGAGAGGGAGGGGGTTACAATGAGCAGTTCTTC.

In its sample, this clone was seen a few times. J is TRBJ2-2 and V is TRBV18, with 9 bases aligning to TRBD2. This CDR3 contains 16 residues. J lost 2 bases, V lost 4 bases, and 5 bases had no gene match. Germline CDR1 KGHSH, CDR2 LQKENI. CDR3 residues: CASSHPAGGNTGELFF. Here the CDR3 DNA reads TGTGCCAGCTCACACCCAGCGGGGGGAAACACCGGGGAGCTGTTTTTT.

This clone was seen more than once but under ten times. CDR3 bases: TGTGCCAGCAGCGAGGGGGATACGCAGTATTTT. Encoded protein: CASSEGDTQYF. V usage is TRBV9 and J usage is TRBJ2-3, with D perhaps matching TRBD1 (5 bases). The CDR3 covers 11 residues. V lost 3 bases to trimming and J lost 6 bases, with 5 bases between them. Per germline, CDR1 SGDLS and CDR2 YYNGEE.

V usage is TRBV23-1 and J usage is TRBJ2-3, with D tentatively TRBD2 (6 bases). TRBV23-1 counts as an open reading frame of uncertain function. The ends were cut back, 2 bases at V and 8 bases at J, with 11 bases in the middle. CDR3 length equals 13 residues. CDR3 coding DNA: TGCGCCAGCAGTCAACGTGGCGGGACTACGCAGTATTTT. Translating gives CASSQRGGTTQYF.

This chain's CDR3 is CASSLRVVDTEAFF. CDR3 in DNA: TGCGCCAGCAGCCTCAGGGTTGTGGACACTGAAGCTTTCTTT. The rearrangement uses TRBV5-1 and TRBJ1-1; TRBD1 is a possible D gene (5 bases). Germline V gene data show CDR1 as SGHRS and CDR2 as YFSETQ. This CDR3 is 14 amino acids long. Trimming removed 4 bases from V and 3 bases from J, with 13 bases in between. Together with reference TRBV5-1 and TRBJ1-1, the CDR3 gives the full variable domain: KAGVTQTPRYLIKTRGQQVTLSCSPISGHRSVSWYQQTPGQGLQFLFEYFSETQRNKGNFPGRFSGRQFSNSRSEMNVSTLELGDSALYLCASSLRVVDTEAFFGQGTRLTVV.

CDR3 in amino acids: CASQGRQGGDEKLFF. CDR3 in DNA: TGTGCCAGCCAAGGGCGGCAGGGAGGGGATGAAAAACTGTTTTTT. The gene calls are TRBV4-2 and TRBJ1-4, with a weak D call TRBD1 (5 bases). Germline CDR1 and CDR2: LGHNA and YNFKEQ. The V end was cut by 8 bases, the J end by 6 bases, with 19 bases between. This CDR3 comprises 15 residues.

This clone was seen only a few times. The chain is built from TRBV11-1 and TRBJ1-1; tentatively, D is TRBD1 (6 bases). The CDR3 is 15 residues long. CDR1 and CDR2 from the germline V gene are SGHAT and FQDESV (reference sequence). V lost 5 bases to trimming and J lost 1 base, with 14 bases between them. The chain's CDR3 is CASSLLDSPNTEAFF. CDR3 in DNA: TGTGCCAGCAGCCTACTGGACAGTCCGAACACTGAAGCTTTCTTT.

The chain combines TRBV25-1 with TRBJ1-2, with TRBD1 as a possible D gene (5 bases). Trimming removed 7 bases from V and 5 bases from J, with 14 bases in between. CDR1 is MGHDK, CDR2 SYGVNS, per germline. CDR3 length: 13 amino acids. The CDR3 reads CASNGGEKYGYTF. DNA of the CDR3: TGTGCCAGCAACGGGGGGGAAAAATATGGCTACACCTTC.

This clone appeared a few times. The chain couples TRBV6-1 to TRBJ1-3, with D perhaps TRBD1 (5 bases). The CDR3 totals 16 residues. V lost 0 bases to trimming and J lost 4 bases, with 13 bases between them. Germline CDR1 and CDR2: MNHNS and SASEGT. CDR3 DNA: TGTGCCAGCAGTGAAGCGTGGGCAGGGCAGGGAAACACCATATATTTT. It yields the protein CASSEAWAGQGNTIYF.

This clone was observed a handful of times. The chain recombines TRBV11-2 with TRBJ1-1, with 7 bases that match TRBD1. Per germline, CDR1 SGHAT and CDR2 FQNNGV. This CDR3 region has 16 residues. The junction had 15 bases not matched to a gene; V was cut back by 5 bases and J by 6 bases. The CDR3 DNA reads TGTGCCAGCAGCGGCCCCGCGGCAGGGGGTACGGCTGAAGCTTTCTTT. Amino acid sequence: CASSGPAAGGTAEAFF.

This clone appeared a few times. The chain is built from TRBV19 and TRBJ1-1, with 8 bases that match TRBD1. The germline gives CDR1 LNHDA, CDR2 SQIVND (reference sequence). Trimming at V came to 4 bases and at J to 0 bases, leaving 1 base not matched to a gene. The CDR3 spans 14 residues. The CDR3 nucleotides are TGTGCCAGTAGTACGGGACAGGTGAACACTGAAGCTTTCTTT. Its translation: CASSTGQVNTEAFF.

In regard to this clone: At one of its ends the junction is not consistent with the germline gene, which may arise from a read error. The J gene is TRBJ2-2, the V gene TRBV5-6; tentative D call: TRBD1 (6 bases). The CDR3 is made up of 16 amino acids. Germline CDR1 SGHDT, CDR2 YYEEEE. The CDR3 reads CASSLERARGTGELFF. In DNA, the CDR3 is TGTGCCAGTAGCTTGGAAAGGGCCAGGGGTACCGGGGAGCTGTTTTTT.

This CDR3 reads CASSFFSGGATDTQYF. The CDR3 bases are TGTGCCAGCAGCTTCTTTAGCGGGGGGGCCACAGATACGCAGTATTTT. J is TRBJ2-3 and V is TRBV6-4; 11 nucleotides line up with TRBD2. The V gene end was trimmed by 6 bases and the J gene end by 2 bases; junction bases not matched to a gene: 7. Germline CDR1 is MRHNA and CDR2 is SNTAGT. The CDR3 runs 16 residues.

The chain is built from TRBV9 and TRBJ2-7; 9 bases fit TRBD1. The CDR3 consists of 13 residues. After removal of 4 bases from V and 6 bases from J, the junction contained 5 bases not matched to a gene. CDR1 SGDLS and CDR2 YYNGEE come from the germline V gene. The CDR3 DNA sequence: TGTGCCAGCAGCCCCGGGACAGGGTTCGAGCAGTACTTC. Translation: CASSPGTGFEQYF.

This clone has more than one count but fewer than ten. The J gene is TRBJ1-1, the V gene TRBV30; 7 nucleotides match TRBD1. Germline CDR1 reads GTSNPN; CDR2 reads SVGIG (reference sequence). This CDR3 has 13 amino acids. V trimming: 7 bases; J trimming: 4 bases; junction bases outside the gene matches: 9. The CDR3 is CAFRGAVGTEAFF. As DNA, the CDR3 is TGTGCCTTCAGGGGGGCAGTAGGCACTGAAGCTTTCTTT.

CDR3 sequence reads: CASSLEQNTEAFF. The CDR3 nucleotides read TGTGCCAGCAGCTTAGAACAGAACACTGAAGCTTTCTTT. J is TRBJ1-1 and V is TRBV7-6; D not certain. Germline V gives CDR1 SGHVS, CDR2 FNYEAQ. V was cut by 1 base and J by 1 base, with 4 bases left in between. The CDR3 is 13 amino acids.